Below are 25 T cell receptor beta chains sequenced from a single sample in a study of prognosis after radiotherapy for stage I lung cancer. Two rounds of multiplex PCR amplified TCR beta CDR3 from genomic DNA. It was primers specific to each TRBV and TRBJ gene that first-round PCR used. TCRdb called the multiplex PCR reads again in MiXCR, with one record for every CDR3 protein. In the table there are around 23,000 distinct CDR3 sequences, around 46% of which are singletons. Sample: PBMCs, taken before or after stereotactic body radiation therapy (not recorded which). The receptors stem from a donor older than 45 with non-small cell lung cancer.

This clonotype was seen repeatedly, ten times or more. The V call is TRBV4-3, the J call TRBJ2-3, with 10 bases identical to TRBD1. Germline lookup yields CDR1 LGHNA and CDR2 YSLEER. V was pared by 3 bases and J by 3 bases, with 6 bases of the junction left unmatched. The CDR3 spans 16 residues. The CDR3 protein is CASSHAGQGVTDTQYF. CDR3 bases: TGCGCCAGCAGCCATGCCGGACAGGGGGTTACAGATACGCAGTATTTT.

This clonotype was observed at least ten times. An end of the junction differs from the germline gene, which may be a read error. This sequence joins TRBV20-1 and TRBJ2-7; 9 positions agree with TRBD1. Germline V gene lookup returns CDR1 DFQATT and CDR2 SNEGSKA (reference sequence). This CDR3 has 11 amino acids. The CDR3 DNA reads TGCAGTGCTGTCCGGGACAGGGACTTCGACTTC. Translated, it gives CSAVRDRDFDF.

Of note for this clonotype: A far more abundant clone sits one base away, making this likely a read error. The chain links TRBV9 to TRBJ2-7; 11 bases align to TRBD1. The CDR3 runs 17 residues. Germline CDR1 reads SGDLS; CDR2 reads YYNGEE. CDR3 sequence: CASSLSPAGQGDYEQYF. DNA of the CDR3: TGCGCCAGCAGCTTGTCCCCGGCGGGACAGGGGGACTACGAGCAGTACTTC.

V is TRBV20-1 and J is TRBJ2-5; maybe TRBD2 (7 bases). V lost 5 bases and J 8 bases, leaving 18 bases between the germline ends. CDR3 size: 13 residues. The V gene's germline CDR1 is DFQATT and CDR2 SNEGSKA (reference sequence). Here the CDR3 reads CSAEIGGQDTQYF. The CDR3 nucleotides are TGCAGTGCTGAAATCGGGGGGCAGGATACCCAGTACTTC.

This clonotype was seen ten or more times. CDR3 amino acids: CASSFSSGQQETQYF. Here the CDR3 DNA reads TGCGCCAGCAGCTTTTCTAGCGGTCAACAAGAGACCCAGTACTTC. The V and J genes are TRBV5-1 and TRBJ2-5, with 7 bases matching TRBD2. The CDR3 has 15 amino acids. Germline assignment: CDR1 SGHRS and CDR2 YFSETQ. V was clipped by 2 bases and J by 2 bases; unmatched bases: 6.

The chain links TRBV6-1 to TRBJ2-3; TRBD2 aligns across 7 bases. The CDR3 sequence is 15 residues long. Germline CDR1 is MNHNS and CDR2 is SASEGT. Trimming at V came to 3 bases and at J to 0 bases, leaving 3 bases not matched to a gene. The DNA for the CDR3 is TGTGCCAGCAGTGACGGGCGGGAGAGCACAGATACGCAGTATTTT. The encoded protein is CASSDGRESTDTQYF.

In its sample, this clonotype was seen many times. V is TRBV20-1 and J is TRBJ1-2; no firm D call. Looked up from germline, CDR1 is DFQATT and CDR2 is SNEGSKA (reference sequence). V was shortened by 5 bases and J by 8 bases, with 15 bases between the two germline ends. The CDR3 has 12 residues. CDR3 nucleotide sequence: TGCAGTGCTTATACCAGGTTATGGGGCTACACCTTC. Its translation: CSAYTRLWGYTF.

The chain is built from TRBV3-1 and TRBJ2-7, with D tentatively TRBD1 (7 bases). This CDR3 region has 14 residues. The germline V gene has CDR1 LGHDT and CDR2 YNNKEL (reference sequence). The V end lost 6 bases, the J end lost 4 bases, and 16 bases lay between the germline ends. The CDR3 here is CASRSRQGLYEQYF. CDR3 nucleotide sequence: TGTGCCAGCAGATCCCGACAGGGACTGTACGAGCAGTACTTC.

In its sample, this clonotype was seen many times. This may be a read error: a much more frequent sequence differs by one nucleotide. This chain links TRBV12-3 or TRBV12-4 with TRBJ2-7; no clear D. Trimming took 7 bases from V and 4 from J, leaving 26 bases between them. This CDR3 region has 17 residues. This CDR3 is CASTPSRCRYHNYEQYF. The CDR3 nucleotides read TGTGCCAGCACCCCGTCCCGGTGCCGATATCACAATTACGAGCAGTACTTC.

The chain is built from TRBV28 and TRBJ1-2; the D is unclear. V gave up 3 bases and J gave up 4 bases, with 9 bases separating them. This CDR3 is built from 13 residues. Germline CDR1 is MDHEN and CDR2 is SYDVKM. The CDR3, as DNA: TGTGCCAGCAGTTTTTATAGTAGCTATGGCTACACCTTC. Amino acids: CASSFYSSYGYTF.

As to this clonotype: At one of its ends the junction is not consistent with the germline gene, which may arise from a read error. This rearrangement joins TRBV20-1 to TRBJ1-1; possibly TRBD1 for D (5 bases). This CDR3 spans 13 amino acids. Germline CDR1 DFQATT, CDR2 SNEGSKA (reference sequence). CDR3: CSAGDVGNTESFF. Written as DNA, the CDR3 is TGCAGTGCTGGGGACGTTGGGAACACTGAATCTTTCTTT.

In the case of this clonotype: One end of the junction is discordant with germline, which a read error may explain. The V and J genes are TRBV7-9 and TRBJ2-7; TRBD1 might be the D (5 bases). Looked up from germline, CDR1 is SEHNR and CDR2 is FQNEAQ (reference sequence). This CDR3 comprises 15 residues. The CDR3 protein is CASSLNGAGNYDQYF. The CDR3 DNA is TGTGCCAGCAGCTTAAACGGTGCAGGGAACTACGATCAGTACTTC.

This clonotype was observed a handful of times. This chain uses TRBV27 with TRBJ2-7; a possible D gene is TRBD1 (5 bases). Germline lookup yields CDR1 MNHEY and CDR2 SMNVEV (reference sequence). The ends were cut back, 3 bases at V and 6 bases at J, with 12 bases in the middle. CDR3 length: 13 amino acids. CDR3 DNA: TGTGCCAGCAGTTTTGCAGGGAACGGCGAGCAGTACTTC. Its protein is CASSFAGNGEQYF.

Concerning this clonotype itself: This likely reflects a read error, since a far larger clone is one base away. The chain links TRBV6-4 to TRBJ2-7; D may be TRBD1 (6 bases). V dropped 4 bases and J dropped 1 base, with 11 bases sitting between them. In germline, CDR1 is MRHNA, CDR2 SNTAGT. This CDR3 is 14 amino acids long. The CDR3, as DNA: TGTGCCAGCAGTGTAGGGGGAATGTCCTACGAGCAGTACTTC. Its translation is CASSVGGMSYEQYF.

This clonotype was seen repeatedly, ten times or more. This rearrangement joins TRBV28 to TRBJ1-4; no reliable D call. Germline V gene lookup returns CDR1 MDHEN and CDR2 SYDVKM. The CDR3 loop spans 13 amino acids. Deletions cut 2 bases from V and 6 bases from J, with 7 bases between. CDR3 loop: CASSLEQDEKLFF. The CDR3 coding sequence is TGTGCCAGCAGTTTAGAGCAGGATGAAAAACTGTTTTTT. Based on the CDR3 plus reference TRBV28 and TRBJ1-4, the full variable domain is DVKVTQSSRYLVKRTGEKVFLECVQDMDHENMFWYRQDPGLGLRLIYFSYDVKMKEKGDIPEGYSVSREKKERFSLILESASTNQTSMYLCASSLEQDEKLFFGSGTQLSVL.

On this clonotype: With only one base between it and a far larger clone, this is likely a read error. V and J are TRBV6-4 and TRBJ2-2; D might be TRBD2 (5 bases). The germline V gene encodes CDR1 MRHNA and CDR2 SNTAGT. CDR3 length: 15 residues. Written as DNA, the CDR3 is TGTGCCAGCAGGGACTCCGGTGCGAACACCGTGGAGCTGTTTTTT. Amino acids: CASRDSGANTVELFF.

V is TRBV4-3 and J is TRBJ2-3; a weak D match, TRBD2 (6 bases). The germline V gene has CDR1 LGHNA and CDR2 YSLEER. Trimming left V 0 bases short and J 3 bases short, with 10 bases between. The CDR3 totals 15 residues. CDR3 sequence: CASSQETGATDTQYF. In nucleotides, the CDR3 is TGCGCCAGCAGCCAAGAGACGGGAGCTACAGATACGCAGTATTTT.

This clonotype has more than one count but fewer than ten. Since a much larger clone is just one base distant, this may be a read error. The chain uses TRBV3-1 and TRBJ1-1; possible D gene TRBD1, 5 bases. V lost 3 bases and J 1 base, leaving 12 bases between the germline ends. Germline assignment: CDR1 LGHDT and CDR2 YNNKEL (reference sequence). CDR3 size: 15 residues. The CDR3: CASSHSGAGNTEAFF. As DNA, the CDR3 is TGTGCCAGCAGCCACTCCGGGGCGGGGAACACTGAAGCTTTCTTT.

This clonotype is medium-sized within its sample. The chain has TRBV2 and TRBJ2-2, with D possibly matching TRBD2 (6 bases). Germline V lookup: CDR1 SNHLY, CDR2 FYNNEI. V dropped 7 bases and J dropped 6 bases, with 24 bases sitting between them. The CDR3 totals 17 residues. CDR3: CASKPSSAGPTSGELFF. The DNA of the CDR3 is TGTGCCAGCAAGCCGAGCAGTGCGGGACCCACCTCCGGGGAGCTGTTTTTT.

At least ten counts were recorded for this clonotype. The chain is built from TRBV7-6 and TRBJ1-1; D possibly corresponds to TRBD1 (6 bases). V lost 1 base and J lost 3, with 12 bases in between. CDR3 length equals 15 residues. Germline V gene lookup returns CDR1 SGHVS and CDR2 FNYEAQ. CDR3 bases: TGTGCCAGCAGCTTAGACAGGGAGGCGGACACTGAAGCTTTCTTT. It codes for CASSLDREADTEAFF.

In this sample, this clonotype turned up many times. This sequence joins TRBV11-2 and TRBJ1-6; no reliable D call. This CDR3 has 13 amino acids. Germline V CDR1 and CDR2: SGHAT, FQNNGV. V was cut by 3 bases and J by 10 bases, with 10 bases left in between. CDR3: CASSFPGVSPLHF. CDR3 bases: TGTGCCAGCAGCTTCCCGGGCGTCTCACCCCTCCACTTT. Combining the CDR3 with reference TRBV11-2 and TRBJ1-6 gives the whole variable domain EAGVAQSPRYKIIEKRQSVAFWCNPISGHATLYWYQQILGQGPKLLIQFQNNGVVDDSQLPKDRFSAERLKGVDSTLKIQPAKLEDSAVYLCASSFPGVSPLHFGNGTRLTVT.

Comment on this clonotype: A far larger clone is only one base removed, so a read error is likely. This chain links TRBV6-5 with TRBJ2-7; the match to TRBD1 covers 10 bases. CDR3 length: 15 amino acids. Germline V gene lookup returns CDR1 MNHEY and CDR2 SVGAGI. The V gene end was trimmed by 4 bases and the J gene end by 3 bases; junction bases not matched to a gene: 6. CDR3 DNA sequence: TGTGCCAGCAGTTGCTCGGGACAGGGGTACTACGAGCAGTACTTC. Translation: CASSCSGQGYYEQYF.

This clonotype showed up just once. The chain uses TRBV6-2 or TRBV6-3 and TRBJ1-6; possibly TRBD1 for D (5 bases). The CDR3 loop spans 12 amino acids. V was trimmed by 6 bases and J by 14 bases, leaving 14 bases between them. Germline CDR1 reads MNHEY; CDR2 reads SVGEGT. CDR3 DNA: TGTGCCAGCAGCTGGGACCGCCTCGCCCTCCACTTT. It yields the protein CASSWDRLALHF.

The table lists this clonotype with many counts. The chain has TRBV20-1 and TRBJ2-3, with TRBD2 identical over 14 bases. There are 19 residues in the CDR3. J lost 7 bases, V lost 2 bases, and 17 bases had no gene match. Germline V gene sequence: CDR1 DFQATT, CDR2 SNEGSKA (reference sequence). The CDR3 region is CSARYGTSGSGLTGHTQYF. CDR3 in DNA: TGCAGTGCTAGATATGGGACTAGCGGGAGTGGTCTCACAGGGCATACGCAGTATTTT.

At least ten counts were recorded for this clonotype. V is TRBV28 and J is TRBJ1-1, with 9 nucleotides matching TRBD1. Germline values: CDR1 MDHEN, CDR2 SYDVKM. Unmatched junction bases numbered 12, after V lost 10 bases and J lost 0 bases. The CDR3 extends over 16 amino acids. The CDR3 loop reads CATLRPGTGLNTEAFF. CDR3 sequence (DNA): TGTGCCACCCTCCGTCCCGGGACAGGGCTGAACACTGAAGCTTTCTTT.